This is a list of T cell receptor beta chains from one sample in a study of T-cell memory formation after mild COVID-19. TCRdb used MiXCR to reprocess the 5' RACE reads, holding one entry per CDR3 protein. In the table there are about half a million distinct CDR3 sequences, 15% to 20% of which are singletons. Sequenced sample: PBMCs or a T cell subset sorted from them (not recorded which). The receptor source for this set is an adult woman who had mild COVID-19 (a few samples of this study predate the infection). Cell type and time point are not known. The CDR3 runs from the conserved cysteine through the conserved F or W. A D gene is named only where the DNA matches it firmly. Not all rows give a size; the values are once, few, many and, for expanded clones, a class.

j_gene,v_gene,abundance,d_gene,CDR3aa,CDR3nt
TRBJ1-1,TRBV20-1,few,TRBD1,CSARAHRGLRGTEAFF,TGCAGTGCTAGGGCTCACAGGGGGCTTCGGGGGACTGAAGCTTTCTTT
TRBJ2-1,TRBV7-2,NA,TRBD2,CASSLILLRLAGNTTYNEQFF,TGTGCCAGCAGCTTAATCCTCCTGAGACTAGCGGGAAATACTACCTACAATGAGCAGTTCTTC
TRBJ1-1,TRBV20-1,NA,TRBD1,CSASIPGQGRTEAFF,TGCAGTGCTAGCATACCCGGACAGGGGCGAACTGAAGCTTTCTTT
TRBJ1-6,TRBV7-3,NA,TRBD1,CASSSGQRGNSPLHF,TGTGCCAGCAGCTCGGGACAGCGGGGAAATTCACCCCTCCACTTT
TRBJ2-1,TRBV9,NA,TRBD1,CASGSLGDSYNEQFF,TGTGCCAGCGGGTCGCTTGGGGACAGCTACAATGAGCAGTTCTTC
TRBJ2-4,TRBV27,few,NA,CASSLLSPLGAKNIQYF,TGTGCCAGCAGTTTATTATCCCCCCTGGGAGCCAAAAACATTCAGTACTTC
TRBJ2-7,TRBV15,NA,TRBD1,CATSRDRGYYEQYF,TGTGCCACCAGCAGGGACAGGGGGTACTACGAGCAGTACTTC
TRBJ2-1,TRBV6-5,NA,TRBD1,CASSSGTGWRAYNEQFF,TGTGCCAGCAGTTCTGGGACAGGGTGGCGGGCATACAATGAGCAGTTCTTC
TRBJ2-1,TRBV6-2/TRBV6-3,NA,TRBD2,CASSASGTVHEQFF,TGTGCCAGCAGTGCTAGCGGGACGGTCCATGAGCAGTTCTTC
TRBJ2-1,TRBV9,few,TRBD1,CASTPDGGQGAYEQFF,TGTGCCAGCACTCCTGATGGTGGACAGGGGGCCTATGAGCAGTTCTTC
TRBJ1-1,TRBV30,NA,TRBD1,CAWAWDRRYEAFF,TGTGCCTGGGCCTGGGACAGGCGATATGAAGCTTTCTTT
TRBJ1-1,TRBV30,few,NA,CAWIRGWTEAFF,TGTGCCTGGATTAGGGGATGGACTGAAGCTTTCTTT
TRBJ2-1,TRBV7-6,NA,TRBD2,CASSLNYPPIGRGGLNEQFF,TGTGCCAGCAGCCTTAATTATCCCCCCATAGGTCGGGGGGGCCTCAATGAGCAGTTCTTC
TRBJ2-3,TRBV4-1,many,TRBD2,CASSRAGGLAASTDTQYF,TGCGCCAGCAGCCGAGCGGGAGGACTAGCGGCTAGCACAGATACGCAGTATTTT
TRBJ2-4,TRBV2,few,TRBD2,CASGGGRQYF,TGTGCCAGCGGGGGGGGACGTCAGTACTTC
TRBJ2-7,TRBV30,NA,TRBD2,CAWSVRLAGEQYF,TGTGCCTGGAGTGTACGTCTAGCGGGGGAGCAGTACTTC
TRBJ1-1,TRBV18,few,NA,CASSPSGEEAFF,TGTGCCAGCTCACCATCAGGGGAGGAAGCTTTCTTT
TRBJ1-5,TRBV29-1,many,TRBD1,CSVGTGGSNQPQHF,TGCAGCGTAGGGACAGGGGGTAGCAATCAGCCCCAGCATTTT
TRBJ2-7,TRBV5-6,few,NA,CASTPRGREAYEQYF,TGTGCCAGCACCCCTCGGGGCAGGGAGGCCTACGAGCAGTACTTC
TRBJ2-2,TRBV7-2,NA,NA,CASSLEQGVVGELFF,TGTGCCAGCAGCTTAGAGCAGGGTGTGGTCGGGGAGCTGTTTTTT
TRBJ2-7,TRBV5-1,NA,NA,CASSSGDAHEQYF,TGCGCCAGCAGCTCGGGAGACGCCCACGAGCAGTACTTC
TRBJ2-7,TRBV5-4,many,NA,CASSLRGRTYEQYF,TGTGCCAGCAGCTTGCGGGGCAGAACCTACGAGCAGTACTTC
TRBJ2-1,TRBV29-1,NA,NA,CSGTGERQFF,TGCAGCGGGACCGGGGAGAGGCAGTTCTTC
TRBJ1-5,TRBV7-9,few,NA,CASLGGLDQPQHF,TGTGCCAGCCTGGGGGGCCTCGATCAGCCCCAGCATTTT
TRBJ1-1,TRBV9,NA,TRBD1,CASSPNRGAEAFF,TGTGCCAGCAGCCCGAACAGGGGCGCTGAAGCTTTCTTT
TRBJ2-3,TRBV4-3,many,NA,CASSQDRSQGRLDTQYF,TGCGCCAGCAGCCAAGATCGGTCCCAGGGGCGCCTGGATACGCAGTATTTT
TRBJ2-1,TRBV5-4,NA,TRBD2,CASSLELAGFNEQFF,TGTGCCAGCAGCTTGGAACTAGCGGGCTTCAATGAGCAGTTCTTC
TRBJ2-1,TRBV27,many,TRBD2,CASSFGSGTYNEQFF,TGTGCCAGCAGTTTTGGAAGCGGGACCTACAATGAGCAGTTCTTC
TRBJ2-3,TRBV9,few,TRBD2,CASSPWLAGSTDTQYF,TGTGCCAGCAGCCCGTGGCTAGCGGGTAGCACAGATACGCAGTATTTT
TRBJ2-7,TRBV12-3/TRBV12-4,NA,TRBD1,CASSFTGQGDEQYF,TGTGCCAGCAGTTTTACGGGACAGGGTGACGAGCAGTACTTC
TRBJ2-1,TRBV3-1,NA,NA,CASSQFGPLQFF,TGTGCCAGCAGCCAGTTCGGACCGCTGCAGTTCTTC
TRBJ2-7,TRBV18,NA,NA,CASTRTVSTYEQYF,TGTGCCAGCACAAGGACAGTATCGACCTACGAGCAGTACTTC
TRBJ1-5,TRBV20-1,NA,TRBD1,CSARIDRASQPQHF,TGCAGTGCTAGGATAGACAGGGCGAGTCAGCCCCAGCATTTT
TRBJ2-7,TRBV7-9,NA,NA,CASSLARQGSYEQYF,TGTGCCAGCAGCTTAGCGAGGCAGGGGTCCTACGAGCAGTACTTC
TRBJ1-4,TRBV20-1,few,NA,CSAARGAVEKLFF,TGCAGTGCTGCGAGGGGGGCAGTTGAAAAACTGTTTTTT
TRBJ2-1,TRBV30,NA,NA,CAWKLKAAHNEQFF,TGTGCCTGGAAACTCAAAGCGGCCCACAATGAGCAGTTCTTC
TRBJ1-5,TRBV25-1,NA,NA,CASSESDSNQPQHF,TGTGCCAGCAGTGAATCCGATAGCAATCAGCCCCAGCATTTT
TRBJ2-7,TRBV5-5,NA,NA,CASSSVGSSYEQYF,TGTGCCAGCAGCTCAGTAGGTTCGTCCTACGAGCAGTACTTC
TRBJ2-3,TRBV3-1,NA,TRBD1,CASSSTGGPDTQYF,TGTGCCAGCAGCTCCACAGGGGGGCCAGATACGCAGTATTTT
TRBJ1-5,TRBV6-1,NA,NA,CAISGTNYQPQHF,TGTGCCATCTCCGGGACCAATTATCAGCCCCAGCATTTT
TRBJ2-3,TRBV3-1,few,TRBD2,CASSQQRTSGYTQYF,TGTGCCAGCAGCCAGCAGAGGACTAGCGGGTATACGCAGTATTTT
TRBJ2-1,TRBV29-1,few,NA,CSVEMSSYNEQFF,TGCAGCGTTGAGATGAGCTCCTACAATGAGCAGTTCTTC
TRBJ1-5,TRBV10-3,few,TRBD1,CAISDRGRDGQPQHF,TGTGCCATCAGTGACAGGGGGCGGGATGGTCAGCCCCAGCATTTT
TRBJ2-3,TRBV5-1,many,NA,CASAVEGDTQYF,TGCGCCAGCGCCGTTGAGGGCGATACGCAGTATTTT
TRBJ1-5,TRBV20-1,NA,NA,CSARSRDGSRKPQHF,TGCAGTGCTAGATCCAGGGACGGGTCCCGGAAGCCCCAGCATTTT
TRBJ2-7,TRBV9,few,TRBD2,CASSVGAGQPYEQYF,TGTGCCAGCAGCGTAGGAGCGGGGCAGCCCTACGAGCAGTACTTC
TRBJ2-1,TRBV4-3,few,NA,CASSQEISYNEQFF,TGCGCCAGCAGCCAAGAGATTTCCTACAATGAGCAGTTCTTC
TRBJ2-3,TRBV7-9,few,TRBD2,CASRPRTSGSVFSTDTQYF,TGTGCCAGCAGACCTCGGACTAGCGGGAGTGTCTTTAGCACAGATACGCAGTATTTT
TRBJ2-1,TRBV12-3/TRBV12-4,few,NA,CASSLGTTNNEQFF,TGTGCCAGCAGTTTAGGGACCACGAACAATGAGCAGTTCTTC
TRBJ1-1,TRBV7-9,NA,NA,CASSYRTAYTEAFF,TGTGCCAGCAGCTATCGGACAGCTTACACTGAAGCTTTCTTT
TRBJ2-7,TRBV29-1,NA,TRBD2,CSVEWGASGSYEQYF,TGCAGCGTTGAGTGGGGGGCTAGCGGGAGTTACGAGCAGTACTTC
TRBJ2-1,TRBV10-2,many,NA,CASSRVGSPYNEQFF,TGCGCCAGCAGTAGAGTGGGCTCCCCCTACAATGAGCAGTTCTTC
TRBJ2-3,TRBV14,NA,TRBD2,CASSQVRGRPTDTQYF,TGTGCCAGCAGCCAAGTCCGCGGGAGGCCCACAGATACGCAGTATTTT
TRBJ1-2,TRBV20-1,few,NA,CSARPTGAVGGYTF,TGCAGTGCTAGACCTACGGGGGCGGTAGGAGGCTACACCTTC
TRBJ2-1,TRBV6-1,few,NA,CASSEKPRLYNEQFF,TGTGCCAGCAGTGAAAAACCGCGACTCTACAATGAGCAGTTCTTC
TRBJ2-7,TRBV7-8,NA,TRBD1,CASSSNRDRGFYEQYF,TGTGCCAGCAGCTCGAACCGGGACAGGGGTTTCTACGAGCAGTACTTC
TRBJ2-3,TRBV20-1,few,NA,CSASSLVGTSTDTQYF,TGCAGTGCTAGCTCCCTGGTGGGCACTAGCACAGATACGCAGTATTTT
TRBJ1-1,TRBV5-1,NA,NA,CASSLAGAYYTEAFF,TGCGCCAGCAGCTTGGCCGGGGCTTATTACACTGAAGCTTTCTTT
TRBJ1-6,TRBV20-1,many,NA,CSASTGVSNSPLHF,TGCAGTGCCTCGACTGGTGTTTCAAATTCACCCCTCCACTTT